The text below deals with one T cell receptor beta chain. What it recognizes is unknown. These data belong to a study of cytomegalovirus exposure and HLA in healthy donors. Study-level information: Counted in an early data release were 75 million to 85 million unique TCRs from HLA-typed donors.

The CDR3 covers 11 residues. The germline gives CDR1 SNHLY, CDR2 FYNNEI. Trimming left V 8 bases short and J 5 bases short, with 9 bases between. Study conclusions and caveats: A previous analysis found most TCR beta V segments productive roughly 87% or roughly 30% of the time. A later look showed TCR association rates differing by HLA locus, highest for DRB1 and lowest for HLA-C.

In the PCR, 60 Vbeta and 13 Jbeta primers were used. Here immunoSEQ multiplex PCR was the method, and the copy in TCRdb shows in-frame clones only, minus some. The sample includes about 160,000 clones, around 78% of them seen just once. Sequencing was done on a sample of PBMCs. V is TRBV2 and J is TRBJ2-5; unclear D gene. This clonotype originated in a middle-aged woman in good health and CMV-seronegative. In nucleotides, the CDR3 is TGTGCCAGCGTCTACTTGGAGACCCAGTACTTC. Protein: CASVYLETQYF.